This T cell receptor beta chain was sequenced for a study of cytomegalovirus exposure and HLA in healthy donors. General study findings and limits: Many donors carried some public TCRs, although rarity characterized most TCR sequences.

With respect to this clone: Its target is not known.

The V and J ends lost 2 bases and 5 bases respectively, with 9 bases between them. CDR1 is KGHSH, CDR2 LQKENI, per germline. The CDR3 has 13 amino acids. Primers for the PCR totalled 60 Vbeta and 13 Jbeta. The assay was immunoSEQ multiplex PCR, and TCRdb's table has in-frame clones only and misses some. The sample has around 50,000 clones. This chain links TRBV18 with TRBJ1-2; TRBD1 is a possible D gene (5 bases). The source of this sequence is a female donor in good health and CMV-seronegative. The sequenced sample was PBMCs. For the CDR3, the DNA is TGTGCCAGCTCACCAACCAGGGAATATGGCTACACCTTC. This gives the protein CASSPTREYGYTF.